Detailed here is one T cell receptor beta chain. What it binds is not known. CDR1 is SGHRS and CDR2 is YFSETQ in the germline V gene. The CDR3 consists of 17 residues. V shed 8 bases, J shed 5 bases, and the junction held 20 bases outside the gene matches. This sample stems from a study of molecular identifiers for immune sequencing clone quantification. Study summary: Five aliquots were made in replicates from the RNA of around 20,000 or 100,000 naive CD8 cells, and four were sequenced. Findings and limits, study-wide: Clones of above 20 RNA copies carried over 99% of effector molecules; in naive cells they carried under 1%.

TCRdb fed the PCR reads into MiXCR, producing one record per CDR3 protein. The sample contains 400,000 to 600,000 distinct CDR3 sequences, 20% to 25% of which appear only once. Sequencing was done on a sample of naive CD8+ T cells from blood, with Jurkat cell RNA spiked in. Subset here: FACS-sorted CD8+CD4-CCR7+CD45RA+ naive T cells. The chain combines TRBV5-1 with TRBJ1-2; 8 bases match TRBD1. The source of this sequence is a human donor in good health. Some libraries in this study had Jurkat cell RNA spiked in. CDR3 sequence: CASTWRPTGDFSYGYTF. DNA for the CDR3: TGCGCCAGTACGTGGCGTCCGACAGGGGATTTCTCTTATGGCTACACCTTC. Looking up the rest from reference TRBV5-1 and TRBJ1-2 gives the full variable domain: KAGVTQTPRYLIKTRGQQVTLSCSPISGHRSVSWYQQTPGQGLQFLFEYFSETQRNKGNFPGRFSGRQFSNSRSEMNVSTLELGDSALYLCASTWRPTGDFSYGYTFGSGTRLTVV.